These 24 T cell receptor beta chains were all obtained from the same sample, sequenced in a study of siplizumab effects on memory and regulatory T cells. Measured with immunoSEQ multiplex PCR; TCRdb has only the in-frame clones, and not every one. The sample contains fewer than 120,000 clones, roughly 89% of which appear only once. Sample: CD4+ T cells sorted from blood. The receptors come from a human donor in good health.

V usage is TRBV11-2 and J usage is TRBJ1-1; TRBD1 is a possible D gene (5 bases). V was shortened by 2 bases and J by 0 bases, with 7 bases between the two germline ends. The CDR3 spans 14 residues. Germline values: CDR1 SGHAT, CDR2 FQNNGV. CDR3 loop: CASSLSGLNTEAFF. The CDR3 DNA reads TGTGCCAGCAGCTTATCGGGGCTGAACACTGAAGCTTTCTTT.

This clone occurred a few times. CDR3 protein: CASSGGLAAGTYEQYF. The CDR3 bases are TGTGCCAGCAGCGGGGGACTAGCGGCGGGGACCTACGAGCAGTACTTC. The chain couples TRBV5-4 to TRBJ2-7; 11 bases line up with TRBD2. There are 16 residues in the CDR3. V lost 4 bases to trimming and J lost 2 bases; unmatched junction nucleotides: 8. Germline CDR1 SGHNT, CDR2 YYREEE (reference sequence).

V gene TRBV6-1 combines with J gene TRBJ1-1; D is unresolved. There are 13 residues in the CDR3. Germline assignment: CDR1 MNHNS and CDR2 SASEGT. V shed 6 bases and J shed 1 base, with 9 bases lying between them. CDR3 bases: TGTGCCAGCAGCCCGCAGTGGAACACTGAAGCTTTCTTT. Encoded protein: CASSPQWNTEAFF.

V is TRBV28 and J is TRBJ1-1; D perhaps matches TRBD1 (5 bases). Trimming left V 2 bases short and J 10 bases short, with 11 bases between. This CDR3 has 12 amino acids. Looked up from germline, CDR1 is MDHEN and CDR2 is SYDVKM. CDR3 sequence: CASSLQIGAAFF. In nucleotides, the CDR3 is TGTGCCAGCAGTTTACAAATCGGGGCAGCTTTCTTT.

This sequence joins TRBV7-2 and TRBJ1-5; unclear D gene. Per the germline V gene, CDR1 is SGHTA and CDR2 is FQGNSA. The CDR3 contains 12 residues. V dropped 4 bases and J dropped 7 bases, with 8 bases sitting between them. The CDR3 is CASSSPDQPQHF. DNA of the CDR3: TGTGCCAGCAGCTCCCCTGACCAGCCCCAGCATTTT.

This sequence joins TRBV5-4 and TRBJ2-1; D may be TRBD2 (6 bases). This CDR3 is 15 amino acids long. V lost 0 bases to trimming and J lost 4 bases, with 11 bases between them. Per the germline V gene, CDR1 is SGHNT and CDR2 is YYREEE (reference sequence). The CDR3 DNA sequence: TGTGCCAGCAGCTTGGTAGCGGCCGCTTACAATGAGCAGTTCTTC. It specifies CASSLVAAAYNEQFF.

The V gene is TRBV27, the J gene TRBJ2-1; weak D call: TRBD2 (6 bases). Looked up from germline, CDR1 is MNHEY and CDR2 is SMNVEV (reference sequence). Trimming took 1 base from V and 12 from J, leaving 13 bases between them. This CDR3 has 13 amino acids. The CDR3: CASSLLGGVVQFF. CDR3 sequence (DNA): TGTGCCAGCAGTTTATTGGGCGGGGTAGTGCAGTTCTTC.

The CDR3 loop is CASSKETYEQYF. CDR3 bases: TGTGCCAGCAGCAAAGAGACCTACGAGCAGTACTTC. The chain carries TRBV7-9 and TRBJ2-7; D is uncertain. Trimming cost V 5 bases and J 2 bases, with 7 bases left between them. CDR3 length equals 12 residues. Germline lookup yields CDR1 SEHNR and CDR2 FQNEAQ (reference sequence).

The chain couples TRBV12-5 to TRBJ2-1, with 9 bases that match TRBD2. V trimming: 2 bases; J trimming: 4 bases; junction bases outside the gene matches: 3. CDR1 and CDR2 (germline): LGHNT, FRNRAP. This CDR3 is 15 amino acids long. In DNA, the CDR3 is TGTGCTAGTGGTTTGTATAGCGGGAGATACAATGAGCAGTTCTTC. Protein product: CASGLYSGRYNEQFF.

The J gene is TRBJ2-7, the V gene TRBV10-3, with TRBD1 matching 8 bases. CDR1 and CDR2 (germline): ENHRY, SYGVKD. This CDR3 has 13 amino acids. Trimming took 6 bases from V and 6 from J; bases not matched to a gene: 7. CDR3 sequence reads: CAIRWQGASEQYF. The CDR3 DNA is TGTGCCATCAGGTGGCAGGGGGCGAGCGAGCAGTACTTC.

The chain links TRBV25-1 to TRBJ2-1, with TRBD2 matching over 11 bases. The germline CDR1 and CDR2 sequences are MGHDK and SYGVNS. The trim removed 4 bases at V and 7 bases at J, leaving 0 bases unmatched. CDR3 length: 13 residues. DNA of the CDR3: TGTGCCAGCAGTGTAGCGGGAGGGAATGAGCAGTTCTTC. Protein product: CASSVAGGNEQFF.

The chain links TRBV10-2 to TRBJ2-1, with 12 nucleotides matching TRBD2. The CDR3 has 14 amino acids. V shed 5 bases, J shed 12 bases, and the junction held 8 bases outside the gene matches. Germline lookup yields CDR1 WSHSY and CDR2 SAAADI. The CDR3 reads CASSLAGGKSWQFF. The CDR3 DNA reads TGCGCCAGCAGTCTAGCGGGAGGGAAAAGCTGGCAGTTCTTC.

The CDR3 sequence: CASSRTGNIQYF. The DNA for the CDR3 is TGTGCCAGCAGCCGGACAGGTAACATTCAGTACTTC. V and J are TRBV5-6 and TRBJ2-4, with 7 bases that match TRBD1. CDR1 and CDR2 from the germline V gene are SGHDT and YYEEEE. V trimming: 4 bases; J trimming: 7 bases; junction bases outside the gene matches: 2. The CDR3 has 12 residues.

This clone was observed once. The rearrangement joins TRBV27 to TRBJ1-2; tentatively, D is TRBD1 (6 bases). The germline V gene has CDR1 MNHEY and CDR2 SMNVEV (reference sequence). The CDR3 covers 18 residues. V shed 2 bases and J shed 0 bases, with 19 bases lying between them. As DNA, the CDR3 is TGTGCCAGCAGTTTAAGGGGGGGAACAGGAGATGCTAACTATGGCTACACCTTC. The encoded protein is CASSLRGGTGDANYGYTF.

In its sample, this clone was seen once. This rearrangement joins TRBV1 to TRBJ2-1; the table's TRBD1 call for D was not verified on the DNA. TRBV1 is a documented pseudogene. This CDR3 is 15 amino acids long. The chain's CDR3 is CTSSQVRTVYNEQFF. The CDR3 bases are TGCACCAGCAGCCAAGTGAGGACAGTCTACAATGAGCAGTTCTTC.

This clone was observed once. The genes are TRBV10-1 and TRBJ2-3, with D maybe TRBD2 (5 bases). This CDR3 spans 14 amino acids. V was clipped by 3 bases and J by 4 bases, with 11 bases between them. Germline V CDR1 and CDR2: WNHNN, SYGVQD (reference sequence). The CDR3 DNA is TGCGCCAGCAGTGATGCGGGCGAAGCAGATACGCAGTATTTT. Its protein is CASSDAGEADTQYF.

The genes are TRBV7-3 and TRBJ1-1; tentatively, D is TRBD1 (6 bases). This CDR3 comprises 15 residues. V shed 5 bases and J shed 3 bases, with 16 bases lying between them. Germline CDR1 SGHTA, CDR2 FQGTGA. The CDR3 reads CASSPRGGRYTEAFF. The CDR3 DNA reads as TGTGCCAGCAGCCCCCGGGGGGGGCGGTACACTGAAGCTTTCTTT.

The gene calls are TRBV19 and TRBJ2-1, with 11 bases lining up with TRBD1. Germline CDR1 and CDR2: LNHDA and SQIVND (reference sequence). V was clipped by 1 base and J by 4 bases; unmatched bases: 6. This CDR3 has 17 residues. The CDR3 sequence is CASSIGAGTGGYNEQFF. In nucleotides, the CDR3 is TGTGCCAGTAGTATAGGGGCCGGGACAGGGGGTTACAATGAGCAGTTCTTC.

CDR3 in amino acids: CASSLDSGGRRETQYF. In nucleotides, the CDR3 is TGCGCCAGCAGCTTAGATAGCGGGGGGCGAAGAGAGACCCAGTACTTC. V is TRBV5-1 and J is TRBJ2-5; 10 nucleotides line up with TRBD2. The CDR3 runs 16 residues. Germline CDR1 and CDR2: SGHRS and YFSETQ. With V trimmed by 2 bases and J by 4 bases, 8 bases remained unmatched. Combining the CDR3 with reference TRBV5-1 and TRBJ2-5 gives the whole variable domain KAGVTQTPRYLIKTRGQQVTLSCSPISGHRSVSWYQQTPGQGLQFLFEYFSETQRNKGNFPGRFSGRQFSNSRSEMNVSTLELGDSALYLCASSLDSGGRRETQYFGPGTRLLVL.

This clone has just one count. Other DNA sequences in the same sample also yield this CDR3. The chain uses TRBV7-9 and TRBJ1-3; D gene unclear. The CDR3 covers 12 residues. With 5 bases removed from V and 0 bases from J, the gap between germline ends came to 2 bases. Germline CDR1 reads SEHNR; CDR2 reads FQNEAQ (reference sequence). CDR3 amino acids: CASSPSGNTIYF. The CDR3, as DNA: TGTGCCAGCAGCCCCTCTGGAAACACCATATATTTT.

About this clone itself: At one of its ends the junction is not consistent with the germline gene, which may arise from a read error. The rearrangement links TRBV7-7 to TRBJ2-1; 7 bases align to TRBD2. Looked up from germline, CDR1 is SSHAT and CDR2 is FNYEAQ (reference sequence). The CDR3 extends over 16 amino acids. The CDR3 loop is CASSLEGTNPLGEQFF. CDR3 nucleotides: TGTGCTAGCAGCTTAGAGGGGACTAACCCCCTAGGGGAGCAGTTCTTC.

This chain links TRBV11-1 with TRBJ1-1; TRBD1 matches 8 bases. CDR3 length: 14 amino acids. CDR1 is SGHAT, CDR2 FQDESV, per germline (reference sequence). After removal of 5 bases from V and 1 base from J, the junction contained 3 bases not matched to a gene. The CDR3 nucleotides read TGTGCCAGCAGCCGACAGGGGCCGAACACTGAAGCTTTCTTT. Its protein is CASSRQGPNTEAFF.

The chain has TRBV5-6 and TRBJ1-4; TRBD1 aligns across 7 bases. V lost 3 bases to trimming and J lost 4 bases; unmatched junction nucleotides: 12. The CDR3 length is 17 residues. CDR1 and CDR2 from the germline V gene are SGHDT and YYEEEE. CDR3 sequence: CASSSTGFSGRNEKLFF. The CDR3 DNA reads TGTGCCAGCAGCTCGACAGGGTTCAGCGGCCGTAATGAAAAACTGTTTTTT.

The CDR3 here is CAISDPTSGRADTQYF. In nucleotides, the CDR3 is TGTGCCATCAGTGATCCGACTAGCGGGAGGGCAGATACGCAGTATTTT. The genes are TRBV10-3 and TRBJ2-3; 14 positions agree with TRBD2. The CDR3 contains 16 residues. The ends lost 3 bases at V and 4 bases at J; junction bases unmatched: 3. Per the germline V gene, CDR1 is ENHRY and CDR2 is SYGVKD.